The source of this T cell receptor (beta chain) is a study of identical twins. CDR1 and CDR2 (germline): MDHEN, SYDVKM. V shed 7 bases and J shed 0 bases, with 12 bases lying between them. This CDR3 comprises 14 residues. In its sample, this clonotype was seen many times. Its antigen is not known. TCRdb reprocessed the 5' RACE reads via MiXCR and lists one record per CDR3 protein. The table lists a few hundred thousand distinct CDR3 sequences, approximately 14% of them singletons. Study-wide points: Findings came from cross-sectional statistics, without long-term follow-up of donors. The abundant beta clonotypes from cord blood had fewer insertions, and memory repertoires had none of this. Shared out-of-frame alpha sequences (those common to twins) showed excess low generation probability.

The donor group consisted entirely of healthy Caucasians. This sample was also put to use in a study of yellow fever vaccine responses in identical twins.

The sequencing input was CD4+ T cells sorted from blood. This chain connects TRBV28 to TRBJ1-2; weak D call: TRBD1 (6 bases). The sequence was obtained from a woman aged 18-35 years in good health. The CDR3 DNA reads TGTGCCAGCACCTGGACAGATTCTAACTATGGCTACACCTTC. It specifies CASTWTDSNYGYTF.